This T cell receptor (beta chain) was found in a study of T cells in Graves' hyperthyroidism and ophthalmopathy (dated by TCRdb to the late 2010s). Describing the broader study: Peripheral blood samples were taken at the time of initial diagnosis, prior to any treatment. The paper describes TCR Vbeta CDR3 sequencing of some 130 peripheral blood samples, made up of about 41 ophthalmopathy patients, approximately 73 hyperthyroidism patients and about 17 progressor patients. The roughly 91 discovery patients were randomly divided into training and test sets at a 7:3 ratio. After blood sampling, hyperthyroidism patients were treated with methimazole at a starting dose of 30 mg daily, and ophthalmopathy patients were treated with high-dose intravenous methylprednisolone. To identify distinguishing TCR V-J signatures, a discovery cohort of 100 or so patients was used, comprising 40 to 45 with Graves' ophthalmopathy and some 60 with stable Graves' hyperthyroidism. Prospective prediction of ophthalmopathy was tested in an independent validation cohort consisting of 18 hyperthyroidism patients and around 16 patients who later progressed to ophthalmopathy. In roughly six Graves' hyperthyroidism patients, the study also compared T-cell repertoires from thyroid tissue with T-cell repertoires from blood. On the study overall, not on this receptor specifically: Blood samples also contained most of the expanded thyroid clonotypes (frequency above 0.001), which suggests that blood repertoires may reflect thyroid immune responses. In validation, the model predicted progression to ophthalmopathy a median of roughly six months before onset, with 70% to 71% sensitivity and roughly 79% specificity. No statistical method was used to set the sample size in advance, and investigators knew the group allocation. Ophthalmopathy was separated from stable hyperthyroidism by a 13 V-J signature model, with around 88% sensitivity and about 81% specificity obtained in cross-validation and 80%/75% obtained in testing.

This clonotype was detected a few times. Its recognized antigen is unknown. No much larger clonotype is one base removed from it; base qualities were not supplied. Hyperthyroidism patients were aged 18 to 65 years and newly diagnosed, with disease duration of less than 2 months. Any patient with an uncontrolled infection, another autoimmune disease, pregnancy or lactation was excluded. Diagnoses were based on clinical symptoms, serum thyroxine and TRAb, thyroid ultrasound and orbital computed tomography. Blood from progressor patients was drawn when they were first diagnosed with hyperthyroidism, before any ophthalmopathy symptoms appeared. Ficoll-Paque density gradient centrifugation was used to isolate PBMCs from approximately 10 ml of fresh peripheral blood. Patients classed as progressors first received a Graves' hyperthyroidism diagnosis and then went on to develop ophthalmopathy during follow-up. Total RNA was extracted using Trizol reagent, and RNA quality was assessed on an Agilent 2100 Bioanalyzer.

The TCR beta CDR3 regions were amplified from the RNA transcripts. The first round of RT-PCR for the TCR CDR3 was performed with the HTBI primer set and the Qiagen OneStep RT-PCR kit. The libraries were constructed in a second round of multiplex PCR and then size-selected and purified. The libraries were sequenced on an Illumina HiSeq2000 using paired-end 100 bp reads. The paper's processing steps were these. SOAPnuke was used to process the raw data, removing reads that contained adapters or uncalled bases, had a mean Phred below 15, or lacked an exact match to the constant primer or identifier. High-quality paired reads were merged with COPE v1.2.5, and unique nucleotide sequences were defined as clonotypes. MiTCR v1.1 was used to align clonotypes to the IMGT TRBV, TRBD and TRBJ reference segments. The analysis was restricted to V-J combinations with a frequency above 0.0001, which together covered about 99% of the repertoires. The TCS score was defined as the ratio of F50 (clonal expansion) to E x V (chaos), calculated using BLOSUM62-based TCRdist between CDR3 peptides within each V-J. Welch's t-statistics and random forest reduced 514 V-J features to roughly 13, which were used in a naive Bayes classifier (R e1071). The public reads were run again by TCRdb, first through fastp at Q25 and then through MiXCR, and only productive beta chains were kept. Every CDR3 protein is listed once, alongside the most common genes and DNA of its rows. TCRdb's processing, not the authors', yielded these V and J calls. The sample table holds some 600,000 distinct CDR3 sequences, of which approximately 13% were seen once. Of the sample, around 5.4% falls within the top ten clones.

The CDR3 spans 15 residues, from the cysteine through the phenylalanine. The entry retains the CDR3 DNA only, 45 bases that are in frame from base 1. CDR1 and CDR2 (MDHEN, SYDVKM) derive from the germline V gene. The junction carries 19 bases between V and J, which are trimmed by 9 bases and 3 bases respectively. This clonotype was sampled from a woman in her 30s with Graves' hyperthyroidism that later progressed to Graves' ophthalmopathy. The material sequenced was blood. The sequence is built from TRBV28 and TRBJ2-3, with the D call perhaps TRBD1 or TRBD2, each one matching 5 bases. The DNA sequence follows: TGTGCCAGTCGTGGGGCCGGGGCCTCTACAGATACGCAGTATTTT. It translates as CASRGAGASTDTQYF.